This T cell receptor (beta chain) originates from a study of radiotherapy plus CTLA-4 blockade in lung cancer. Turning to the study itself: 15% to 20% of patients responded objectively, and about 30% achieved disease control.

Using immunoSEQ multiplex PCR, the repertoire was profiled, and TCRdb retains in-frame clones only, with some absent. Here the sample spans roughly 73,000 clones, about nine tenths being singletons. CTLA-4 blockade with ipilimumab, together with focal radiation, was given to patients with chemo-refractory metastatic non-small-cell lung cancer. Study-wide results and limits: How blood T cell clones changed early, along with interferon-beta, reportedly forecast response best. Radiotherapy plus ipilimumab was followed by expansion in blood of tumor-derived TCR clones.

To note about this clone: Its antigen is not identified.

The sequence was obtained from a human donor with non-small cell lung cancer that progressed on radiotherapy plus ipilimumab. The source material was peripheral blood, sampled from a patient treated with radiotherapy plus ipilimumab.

CDR3: CASQGQYF. CDR3 bases: TGTGCCAGCCAGGGCCAGTACTTC. J is TRBJ2-5 and V is TRBV2, with D perhaps matching TRBD1 (5 bases). Germline CDR1 is SNHLY and CDR2 is FYNNEI. V dropped 8 bases and J dropped 10 bases, with 5 bases sitting between them. CDR3 size: 8 residues.